A selection of T cell receptor beta chains follows, all from one sample in a study of human T cells and chemical hapten exposure. TCRdb reanalysed the RACE reads using MiXCR and keeps one entry per CDR3 protein. Of approximately 320,000 distinct CDR3 sequences in the sample, 5.5% were seen once. The sequencing here drew on whole blood, taken in connection with sensitization to the hapten diphenylcyclopropenone (DPC). Receptors were obtained from a woman aged 18-35 years with alopecia areata. Some clones in this sample may be carry-over from other donors' samples. Both conserved end residues are part of each CDR3. The D gene is left open where the match is weak. Rows give clone size only sometimes, using once, few, many, or a class for an expanded clone.

TRBV7-3	TRBD1	many	14	TRBJ1-6	TGTGCCAGCAGCCGGACAGGGGGTTTTTCACCCCTCCACTTT	CASSRTGGFSPLHF
TRBV6-2/TRBV6-3	NA	NA	12	TRBJ1-5	TGTGCCAGCAGTGCCCTGACTCAGCCCCAGCATTTT	CASSALTQPQHF
TRBV20-1	NA	many	12	TRBJ2-1	TGCAGTGCTTCCGACCGCTTGGGACCCAAGTTCTTC	CSASDRLGPKFF
TRBV4-2	NA	NA	15	TRBJ2-5	TGTGCCAGCAGCCAAGACTGGACTGACGGAGAGACCCAGTACTTC	CASSQDWTDGETQYF
TRBV12-3/TRBV12-4	TRBD1	few	14	TRBJ1-2	TGTGCCAGCAGATCCCCGGGACAGAGTTATGGCTACACCTTC	CASRSPGQSYGYTF
TRBV4-3	NA	NA	15	TRBJ2-5	TGCGCCAGCAGCCAAGGCCGGGGACCCGAAGAGACCCAGTACTTC	CASSQGRGPEETQYF
TRBV7-2	NA	few	14	TRBJ2-7	TGTGCCAGCAGCTTCCAGATAACGTCCTACGAGCAGTACTTC	CASSFQITSYEQYF
TRBV6-2/TRBV6-3	NA	few	14	TRBJ1-5	TGTGCCAGCAGAAACCGGACATATTATCAGCCCCAGCATTTT	CASRNRTYYQPQHF
TRBV20-1	TRBD1	many	13	TRBJ1-2	TGCAGTGCTAGACTTGGACAGGCCTATGGCTACACCTTC	CSARLGQAYGYTF
TRBV23-1	NA	NA	17	TRBJ2-2	TGCGCCAGCAGTCACCCTCGTGGGGGGGCAAACACCGGGGAGCTGTTTTTT	CASSHPRGGANTGELFF
TRBV12-3/TRBV12-4	NA	many	11	TRBJ1-1	TGTGCCAGCAGCTCGACAGGAAAGTCTTTCTTT	CASSSTGKSFF
TRBV6-5	TRBD1	few	15	TRBJ1-5	TGTGCCAGCAGTTACTCCGGACAGGCGAATCAGCCCCAGCATTTT	CASSYSGQANQPQHF
TRBV4-3	TRBD1	NA	16	TRBJ1-4	TGCGCCAGCAGCGACGGATTTGACAGGGTCGGAGAAAAACTGTTTTTT	CASSDGFDRVGEKLFF
TRBV3-1	TRBD2	few	18	TRBJ2-3	TGTGCCAGCAGCCCACTCTACGGGACTAGCGGGGGTATAGATACGCAGTATTTT	CASSPLYGTSGGIDTQYF
TRBV12-5	NA	NA	16	TRBJ2-1	TGTGCTAGTGGTTTGGTCCGGGACGCACGGGGGTATGAGCAGTTCTTC	CASGLVRDARGYEQFF
TRBV4-3	NA	NA	16	TRBJ2-4	TGCGCCAGCAGCCAAGATCTAGGGGTAGCCAAAAACATTCAGTACTTC	CASSQDLGVAKNIQYF
TRBV4-3	TRBD1	many	15	TRBJ2-5	TGCGCCAGCAGCCAAGAAGGGGACAGGTGGGAGACCCAGTACTTC	CASSQEGDRWETQYF
TRBV4-3	TRBD2	many	15	TRBJ2-1	TGCGCCAGCAGCCAAGCTAGCGGGGACTTAAGTGAGCAGTTCTTC	CASSQASGDLSEQFF
TRBV28	NA	few	16	TRBJ2-3	TGTGCCAGCAGCCTTGGGACTCTGCCTAGCACAGATACGCAGTATTTT	CASSLGTLPSTDTQYF
TRBV6-5	TRBD1	NA	13	TRBJ1-2	TGTGCCAGCAGGCGAACAGGGGGCCATGGCTACACCTTC	CASRRTGGHGYTF
TRBV10-3	TRBD1	NA	13	TRBJ2-2	TGTGCCATCGGGACAGGGAACACCGGGGAGCTGTTTTTT	CAIGTGNTGELFF
TRBV25-1	NA	few	14	TRBJ2-3	TGTGCCAGCAGTCACCCCTCGAGCACAGATACGCAGTATTTT	CASSHPSSTDTQYF
TRBV6-2/TRBV6-3	NA	few	16	TRBJ1-1	TGTGCCAGCAGTTACCGCCGGACGGCGTCGAACACTGAAGCTTTCTTT	CASSYRRTASNTEAFF
TRBV18	NA	NA	13	TRBJ1-1	TGTGCCAGCTCACCACCCGGGTCCCGGGAAGCTTTCTTT	CASSPPGSREAFF
TRBV7-3	NA	few	15	TRBJ2-3	TGTGCCAGCAGCTTAGGTTTCGGCGTCACAGATACGCAGTATTTT	CASSLGFGVTDTQYF
TRBV20-1	NA	many	13	TRBJ2-1	TGCAGTGCTAGGGGGTTGGGCGAGCAGCCCCAGTTCTTC	CSARGLGEQPQFF
TRBV4-1	NA	many	15	TRBJ2-1	TGCGCCAGCAGCCAAGGGAGGGAATTTATCAATGAGCAGTTCTTC	CASSQGREFINEQFF